A single sample gave rise to the 3 T cell receptor beta chains below, sequenced in a study of early T cells in non-severe SARS-CoV-2 infection. Via MiXCR, TCRdb re-called the 5' RACE reads, giving one row per CDR3 protein. Among roughly 77,000 distinct CDR3 sequences, roughly 12% were seen once, and the ten largest hold 4% to 5.5%. Sequences were obtained from whole blood. The receptors here all came from an adult who was a healthcare worker with PCR-confirmed SARS-CoV-2 infection or an uninfected control (not recorded which).

This clonotype was counted many times. V usage is TRBV19 and J usage is TRBJ1-1; D may be TRBD1 (5 bases). Germline V gives CDR1 LNHDA, CDR2 SQIVND (reference sequence). The CDR3 length is 16 residues. Trimming removed 4 bases at V and 1 base at J, with 16 bases between. CDR3 sequence reads: CASSTQGGPENTEAFF. The DNA of the CDR3 is TGTGCCAGTAGTACTCAGGGCGGGCCGGAGAACACTGAAGCTTTCTTT.

This clonotype was picked up many times. The gene calls are TRBV27 and TRBJ2-5; D perhaps matches TRBD1 (5 bases). The CDR3 runs 14 residues. V lost 1 base and J 1 base, leaving 7 bases between the germline ends. CDR1 MNHEY and CDR2 SMNVEV come from the germline V gene (reference sequence). CDR3 DNA sequence: TGTGCCAGCAGTTTATTAGACAGCCAAGAGACCCAGTACTTC. Its protein product is CASSLLDSQETQYF.

The table lists this clonotype with many counts. The J gene is TRBJ2-5, the V gene TRBV4-2; TRBD1 or TRBD2 may be the D gene (6 bases each). The CDR3 consists of 17 residues. The V and J ends lost 8 bases and 1 base respectively, with 23 bases between them. The germline V gene has CDR1 LGHNA and CDR2 YNFKEQ. As DNA, the CDR3 is TGTGCCAGCGGCGAGATAGCGTCTCCGGGGGCCCAAGAGACCCAGTACTTC. This translates into CASGEIASPGAQETQYF.